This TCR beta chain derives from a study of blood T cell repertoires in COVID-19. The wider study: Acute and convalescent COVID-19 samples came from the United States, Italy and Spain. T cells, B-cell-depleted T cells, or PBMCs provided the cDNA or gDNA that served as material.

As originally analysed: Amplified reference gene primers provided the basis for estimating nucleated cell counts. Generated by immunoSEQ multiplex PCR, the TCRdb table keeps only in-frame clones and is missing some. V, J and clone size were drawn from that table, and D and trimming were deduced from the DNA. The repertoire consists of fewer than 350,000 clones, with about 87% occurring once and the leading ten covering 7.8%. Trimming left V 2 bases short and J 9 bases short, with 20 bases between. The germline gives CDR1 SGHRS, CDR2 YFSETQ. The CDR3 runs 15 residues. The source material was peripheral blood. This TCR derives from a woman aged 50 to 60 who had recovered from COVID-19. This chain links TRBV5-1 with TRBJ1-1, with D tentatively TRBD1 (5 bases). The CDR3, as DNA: TGCGCCAGCAGCTTTCAGGAGGGGAGGAGTGAGAAAGCTTTCTTT. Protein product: CASSFQEGRSEKAFF.